This T cell receptor (beta chain) was found in a study of cytotoxic CD8 clonotypes in ibrutinib-treated CLL. Clones were read by immunoSEQ multiplex PCR, and TCRdb kept only the in-frame ones, dropping some. In the table there are roughly 28,000 clones, about 62% of which are singletons. Trimming stripped 4 bases from V and 2 bases from J, with 11 bases between. This CDR3 contains 13 residues. CDR1 and CDR2 from the germline V gene are SQVTM and ANQGSEA. This clone appeared a few times. The material sequenced was PBMCs, taken before ibrutinib treatment. The chain employs TRBV29-1 and TRBJ2-5; D uncertain. The receptor comes from a human donor with chronic lymphocytic leukemia. The chain's CDR3 is CSVVRPPQETQYF. For the CDR3, the DNA is TGCAGCGTTGTGCGCCCCCCTCAAGAGACCCAGTACTTC. Full variable domain (missing parts from reference TRBV29-1 and TRBJ2-5): SAVISQKPSRDICQRGTSLTIQCQVDSQVTMMFWYRQQPGQSLTLIATANQGSEATYESGFVIDKFPISRPNLTFSTLTVSNMSPEDSSIYLCSVVRPPQETQYFGPGTRLLVL.